The 25 T cell receptor beta chains reported below all come from one sample, sequenced in a study of blood T cell repertoires in COVID-19 (TCRdb year 2020). The method behind the library was the immunoSEQ multiplex PCR assay. Here the immuneACCESS table is served through TCRdb, limited to in-frame sequences with V and J called. Missing clones are a known gap in these copies; in checked studies unresolved V genes cover under half, and the rest lacks a known reason. The sample table records about 45,000 clones; approximately 80% of these occur just once. The ten largest clones represent around 15% of the sample. The sample taken for sequencing was peripheral blood. These receptors originate from a human donor in a cohort sampled during active COVID-19.

The chain has TRBV30 and TRBJ2-3; possible D gene TRBD1, 6 bases. Germline assignment: CDR1 GTSNPN and CDR2 SVGIG (reference sequence). V was shortened by 6 bases and J by 4 bases, with 20 bases between the two germline ends. The CDR3 is 15 amino acids. The CDR3 protein is CACLRRDTISDTQYF. CDR3 bases: TGTGCCTGCTTACGCCGGGACACAATATCAGATACGCAGTATTTT.

The chain uses TRBV19 and TRBJ1-5, with a tentative D call TRBD1 (6 bases). The CDR3 spans 14 residues. Germline values: CDR1 LNHDA, CDR2 SQIVND (reference sequence). Trimming stripped 5 bases from V and 5 bases from J, with 13 bases between. The CDR3 DNA is TGTGCCAGTAGTCCCTACAGGGATCATCAGCCCCAGCATTTT. This sequence encodes CASSPYRDHQPQHF.

The sample holds a few counts of this clone. The genes are TRBV3-1 (or the pseudogene TRBV3-2) and TRBJ2-1, with D maybe TRBD2 (5 bases). The CDR3 consists of 14 residues. Trimming removed 1 base from V and 5 bases from J, with 9 bases in between. Germline V lookup: CDR1 LGHDT, CDR2 YNNKEL (reference sequence). CDR3 region: CASSQGTWNNEQFF. The CDR3 DNA reads as TGTGCCAGCAGCCAAGGGACTTGGAACAATGAGCAGTTCTTC.

The V and J genes are TRBV6-5 and TRBJ2-2; 12 bases line up with TRBD2. Germline V gene lookup returns CDR1 MNHEY and CDR2 SVGAGI. The J segment lost 5 bases and the V segment lost 6 bases, leaving 4 bases of the junction unmatched. This CDR3 spans 15 amino acids. The CDR3 protein is CASRRLAGETGELFF. Here the CDR3 DNA reads TGTGCCAGCAGAAGACTAGCGGGAGAAACCGGGGAGCTGTTTTTT.

The rearrangement joins TRBV4-1 to TRBJ2-3, with a weak D call TRBD2 (5 bases). The CDR3 is made up of 16 amino acids. Trimming removed 1 base from V and 3 bases from J, with 14 bases in between. Germline CDR1 reads MGHRA; CDR2 reads YSYEKL. The CDR3: CASSQGTGRGTDTQYF. For the CDR3, the DNA is TGCGCCAGCAGCCAAGGGACTGGGAGAGGAACAGATACGCAGTATTTT.

This chain uses TRBV28 with TRBJ1-6; the match to TRBD1 covers 9 bases. This CDR3 comprises 16 residues. The trim removed 9 bases at V and 11 bases at J, leaving 17 bases unmatched. From germline, CDR1 is MDHEN and CDR2 SYDVKM. The CDR3 is CASTIPTGTGKTPLHF. The CDR3 DNA sequence: TGTGCCAGTACTATTCCGACCGGGACAGGGAAGACACCCCTCCACTTT.

The rearrangement joins TRBV27 to TRBJ2-1; TRBD2 matches 12 bases. This CDR3 spans 17 amino acids. The germline V gene has CDR1 MNHEY and CDR2 SMNVEV (reference sequence). V lost 5 bases to trimming and J lost 1 base; unmatched junction nucleotides: 6. The CDR3 DNA sequence: TGTGCCAGCAGTCCGATAACTAGCGGGGGGTCCTACAATGAGCAGTTCTTC. Protein sequence: CASSPITSGGSYNEQFF.

This chain links TRBV19 with TRBJ1-2, with 11 positions matching TRBD1. V lost 7 bases to trimming and J lost 8 bases; unmatched junction nucleotides: 12. The length of the CDR3 is 15 residues. Germline loops: CDR1 LNHDA, CDR2 SQIVND (reference sequence). CDR3 DNA: TGTGCCAGTAATAACCCGGACAGGGGGCAAGGGGGCTACACCTTC. Protein sequence: CASNNPDRGQGGYTF.

The chain uses TRBV18 and TRBJ2-5; 9 bases match TRBD2. J gave up 1 base and V 3 bases, and 6 bases lay outside the gene matches. Germline V gene lookup returns CDR1 KGHSH and CDR2 LQKENI. This CDR3 contains 16 residues. This chain's CDR3 is CASSPGLAGRQETQYF. The CDR3 DNA is TGTGCCAGCTCACCTGGGCTAGCGGGACGCCAAGAGACCCAGTACTTC.

This chain links TRBV2 with TRBJ2-7, with D perhaps matching TRBD2 (6 bases). V was trimmed by 5 bases and J by 5 bases, leaving 19 bases between them. The CDR3 runs to 15 residues. The germline CDR1 and CDR2 sequences are SNHLY and FYNNEI. The CDR3 spells CASSSTGTALHEQYF. The CDR3 DNA sequence: TGTGCCAGCAGTTCAACTGGGACTGCCCTCCACGAGCAGTACTTC.

The chain recombines TRBV4-1 with TRBJ1-2; a possible D gene is TRBD1 (5 bases). Germline-derived CDR1 and CDR2 are MGHRA and YSYEKL. Trimming took 0 bases from V and 5 from J, leaving 13 bases between them. The CDR3 covers 15 residues. CDR3 DNA sequence: TGCGCCAGCAGCCAAGACCCCGCGCAGGGATATGGCTACACCTTC. Its translation: CASSQDPAQGYGYTF.

This clone was seen once. The chain employs TRBV28 and TRBJ2-2, with TRBD2 matching over 7 bases. V lost 5 bases, J lost 0 bases, and 6 bases stayed unmatched. CDR3 length: 16 residues. Germline CDR1 reads MDHEN; CDR2 reads SYDVKM. This chain's CDR3 is CASSRPGTTNTGELFF. The DNA for the CDR3 is TGTGCCAGCAGTCGGCCCGGGACTACGAACACCGGGGAGCTGTTTTTT.

This chain connects TRBV27 to TRBJ1-4, with 7 bases fitting TRBD1. CDR3 length equals 17 residues. With 2 bases clipped from V and 0 bases from J, the junction kept 6 bases outside the gene matches. Germline V gene lookup returns CDR1 MNHEY and CDR2 SMNVEV (reference sequence). The CDR3 region has the DNA TGTGCCAGCAGTTTACGACAGGGCGGGACAACTAATGAAAAACTGTTTTTT. Its protein product is CASSLRQGGTTNEKLFF.

The chain recombines TRBV7-6 with TRBJ2-7; 16 bases are a match to TRBD2. Trimming at V came to 3 bases and at J to 7 bases, leaving 6 bases not matched to a gene. This CDR3 is 16 amino acids long. Germline V CDR1 and CDR2: SGHVS, FNYEAQ. CDR3 nucleotides: TGTGCCAGCAGCTTGGGACTAGCGGGAGGGAGGGAAGAGCAGTACTTC. Translation: CASSLGLAGGREEQYF.

The gene calls are TRBV6-5 and TRBJ1-2; TRBD1 is a possible D gene (6 bases). This CDR3 region has 13 residues. The V end lost 4 bases, the J end lost 8 bases, and 14 bases lay between the germline ends. The germline V gene encodes CDR1 MNHEY and CDR2 SVGAGI. The CDR3 reads CASSSGGGRGYTF. The CDR3 DNA reads TGTGCCAGCAGTTCGGGCGGGGGCAGAGGCTACACCTTC.

The rearrangement links TRBV5-4 to TRBJ2-3; 10 positions match TRBD2. Germline values: CDR1 SGHNT, CDR2 YYREEE (reference sequence). The V gene end was trimmed by 3 bases and the J gene end by 2 bases; junction bases not matched to a gene: 6. CDR3 length: 16 residues. The CDR3: CASSWVTSGTTDTQYF. CDR3 coding DNA: TGTGCCAGCAGCTGGGTCACTAGCGGGACCACAGATACGCAGTATTTT.

This clone has more than one count but fewer than ten. The chain employs TRBV19 and TRBJ1-5, with TRBD1 identical over 7 bases. This CDR3 contains 14 residues. V lost 6 bases and J lost 7; bases outside the gene matches: 9. Germline V gene sequence: CDR1 LNHDA, CDR2 SQIVND (reference sequence). DNA for the CDR3: TGTGCCAGTAGGTTACAACAGGGGAGACAGCCCCAGCATTTT. It yields the protein CASRLQQGRQPQHF.

The chain couples TRBV29-1 to TRBJ2-7; no clear D gene. Trimming removed 4 bases at V and 2 bases at J, with 12 bases between. Germline V lookup: CDR1 SQVTM, CDR2 ANQGSEA. This CDR3 has 13 amino acids. The CDR3 loop reads CSVARQAAYEQYF. As DNA, the CDR3 is TGCAGCGTTGCCAGGCAGGCCGCCTACGAGCAGTACTTC.

The chain links TRBV7-6 to TRBJ1-2; no reliable D call. This CDR3 region has 10 residues. V was trimmed by 4 bases and J by 7 bases, leaving 4 bases between them. CDR1 SGHVS and CDR2 FNYEAQ come from the germline V gene. The CDR3 DNA sequence: TGTGCCAGCAGCTCCGTTGGCTACACCTTC. It encodes CASSSVGYTF.

Here the CDR3 reads CASRLGTGDNQPQHF. In nucleotides, the CDR3 is TGTGCCAGCAGACTTGGGACAGGGGATAATCAGCCCCAGCATTTT. The chain links TRBV28 to TRBJ1-5; TRBD1 matches 10 bases. Trimming cost V 6 bases and J 4 bases; bases outside gene matches: 6. This CDR3 contains 15 residues. Per germline, CDR1 MDHEN and CDR2 SYDVKM.

The chain is built from TRBV30 and TRBJ2-5, with 8 bases identical to TRBD1. The CDR3 sequence is 13 residues long. Trimming at V came to 5 bases and at J to 5 bases, leaving 7 bases not matched to a gene. The germline gives CDR1 GTSNPN, CDR2 SVGIG (reference sequence). CDR3 amino acids: CAWRQGALETQYF. CDR3 bases: TGTGCCTGGCGGCAGGGGGCTTTGGAGACCCAGTACTTC.

The chain combines TRBV3-1 (or the pseudogene TRBV3-2) with TRBJ2-7; 10 positions agree with TRBD2. The V gene end was trimmed by 8 bases and the J gene end by 5 bases; junction bases not matched to a gene: 24. Germline V CDR1 and CDR2: LGHDT, YNNKEL (reference sequence). The CDR3 covers 19 residues. The CDR3 here is CASGTSGRISGRRRDEQYF. CDR3 bases: TGTGCCAGCGGCACCTCCGGGAGGATTAGCGGGAGGCGTCGGGACGAGCAGTACTTC.

In this sample, this clone turned up once. This chain links TRBV6-1 with TRBJ2-7, with D maybe TRBD2 (6 bases). This CDR3 is built from 14 residues. Per the germline V gene, CDR1 is MNHNS and CDR2 is SASEGT. The ends were cut back, 0 bases at V and 3 bases at J, with 9 bases in the middle. Here the CDR3 reads CASSEAGGGYEQYF. In DNA, the CDR3 is TGTGCCAGCAGTGAAGCGGGAGGTGGCTACGAGCAGTACTTC.

This clone was seen once. The CDR3 DNA sequence: TGTGCCAGCAGTGACAGGGAAGGGGTTTATGGCTACACCTTC. Its protein product is CASSDREGVYGYTF. The V and J genes are TRBV6-4 and TRBJ1-2; the D gene is possibly TRBD1 (5 bases). This CDR3 spans 14 amino acids. V was shortened by 2 bases and J by 5 bases, with 12 bases between the two germline ends. CDR1 is MRHNA, CDR2 SNTAGT, per germline.

This clone was found once. The chain uses TRBV2 and TRBJ2-7; TRBD1 might be the D (6 bases). This CDR3 has 13 residues. The germline V and J ends were trimmed by 5 bases and 4 bases, with 12 bases remaining between them. Germline CDR1 reads SNHLY; CDR2 reads FYNNEI. This CDR3 is CASSLIQGYEQYF. CDR3 bases: TGTGCCAGCAGTCTGATACAGGGTTACGAGCAGTACTTC.